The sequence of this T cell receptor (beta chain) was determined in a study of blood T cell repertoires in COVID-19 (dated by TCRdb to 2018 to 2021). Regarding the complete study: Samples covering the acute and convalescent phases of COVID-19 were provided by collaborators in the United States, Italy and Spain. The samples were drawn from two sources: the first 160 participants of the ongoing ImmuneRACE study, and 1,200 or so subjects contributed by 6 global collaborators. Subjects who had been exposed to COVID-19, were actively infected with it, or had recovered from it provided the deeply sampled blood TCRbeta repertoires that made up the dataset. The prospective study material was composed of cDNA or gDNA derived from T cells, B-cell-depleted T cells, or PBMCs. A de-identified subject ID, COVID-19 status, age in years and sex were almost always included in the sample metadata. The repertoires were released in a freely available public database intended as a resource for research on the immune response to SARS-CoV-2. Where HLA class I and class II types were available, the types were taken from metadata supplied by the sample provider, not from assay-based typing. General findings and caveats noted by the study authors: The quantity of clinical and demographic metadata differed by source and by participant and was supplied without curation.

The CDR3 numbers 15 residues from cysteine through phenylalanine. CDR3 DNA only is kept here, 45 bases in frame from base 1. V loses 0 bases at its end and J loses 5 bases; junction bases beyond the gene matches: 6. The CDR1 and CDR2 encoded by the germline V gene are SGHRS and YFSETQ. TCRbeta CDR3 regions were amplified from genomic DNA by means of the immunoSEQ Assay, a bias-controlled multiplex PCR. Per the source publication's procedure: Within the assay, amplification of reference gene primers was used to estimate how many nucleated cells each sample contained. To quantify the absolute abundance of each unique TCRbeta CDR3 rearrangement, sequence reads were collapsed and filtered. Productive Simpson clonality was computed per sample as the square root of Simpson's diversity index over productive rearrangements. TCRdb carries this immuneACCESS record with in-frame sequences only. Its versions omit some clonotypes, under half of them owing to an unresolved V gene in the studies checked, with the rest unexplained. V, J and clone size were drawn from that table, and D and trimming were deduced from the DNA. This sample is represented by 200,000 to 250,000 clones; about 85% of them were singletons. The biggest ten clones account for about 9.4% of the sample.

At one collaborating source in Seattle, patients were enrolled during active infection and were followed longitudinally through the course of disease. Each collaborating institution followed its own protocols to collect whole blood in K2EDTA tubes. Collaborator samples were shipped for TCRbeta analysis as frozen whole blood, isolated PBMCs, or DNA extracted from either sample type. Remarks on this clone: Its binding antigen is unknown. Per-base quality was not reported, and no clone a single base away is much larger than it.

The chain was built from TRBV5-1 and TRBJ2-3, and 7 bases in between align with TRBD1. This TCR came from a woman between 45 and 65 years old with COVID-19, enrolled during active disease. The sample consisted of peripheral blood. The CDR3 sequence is CASSLEGQKKDTQYF. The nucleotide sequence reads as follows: TGCGCCAGCAGCTTGGAGGGACAGAAAAAAGATACGCAGTATTTT.